This entry lists 11 T cell receptor beta chains sequenced from one sample in a study of CD8+ T cells in alopecia areata. RNA extraction and reverse transcription yielded cDNA as sequencing template. Some clones are missing from TCRdb's copy, which holds only in-frame ones; the method was immunoSEQ multiplex PCR. The sample contains more than 95,000 clones, roughly 55% of which appear only once. The treatment was: oral pan-JAK inhibitor, 5-10 mg twice daily. Sequenced material: CD4+ T cells sorted from blood, taken at week 4, from a patient treated with tofacitinib. All receptors come from a human donor with alopecia areata.

This clone was recorded once. The V and J genes are TRBV6-5 and TRBJ2-5; 7 nucleotides align to TRBD1. Germline CDR1 is MNHEY and CDR2 is SVGAGI. Trimming took 2 bases from V and 5 from J; bases not matched to a gene: 5. This CDR3 contains 14 residues. CDR3 protein: CASSYLGQRETQYF. CDR3 nucleotide sequence: TGTGCCAGCAGTTACCTGGGACAGAGGGAGACCCAGTACTTC.

The V and J genes are TRBV29-1 and TRBJ2-2, with 7 bases matching TRBD2. V was pared by 1 base and J by 6 bases, with 23 bases of the junction left unmatched. In germline, CDR1 is SQVTM, CDR2 ANQGSEA. CDR3 size: 20 residues. The CDR3, as DNA: TGCAGCGTTGAAGGCGGGGGTAATTGGGCGGGCGGTGGGATTTCCGGGGAGCTGTTTTTT. It codes for CSVEGGGNWAGGGISGELFF.

The chain combines TRBV30 with TRBJ2-1, with D perhaps matching TRBD1 (5 bases). CDR3 length: 15 amino acids. Trimming took off 1 base at V and 2 bases at J, with 12 bases between the two ends. Germline V gene lookup returns CDR1 GTSNPN and CDR2 SVGIG (reference sequence). For the CDR3, the DNA is TGTGCCTGGAGTGACGGCAGGGTAACCTACAATGAGCAGTTCTTC. It codes for CAWSDGRVTYNEQFF.

This clone was seen only a few times. The chain joins TRBV25-1 to TRBJ2-7; TRBD1 is a possible D gene (6 bases). Deletions cut 3 bases from V and 0 bases from J, with 12 bases between. CDR3 length: 15 residues. The germline V gene encodes CDR1 MGHDK and CDR2 SYGVNS. CDR3 loop: CASSDRQVHSYEQYF. The CDR3 nucleotides are TGTGCCAGCAGTGACCGACAGGTCCACTCCTACGAGCAGTACTTC.

The gene calls are TRBV27 and TRBJ2-7; 7 bases agree with TRBD1. The germline CDR1 and CDR2 sequences are MNHEY and SMNVEV (reference sequence). Trimming took 7 bases from V and 6 from J; bases not matched to a gene: 6. CDR3 length: 12 residues. In DNA form, the CDR3 reads TGTGCCAGCAAGACAGGGATGGTCGAGCAGTACTTC. It is translated as CASKTGMVEQYF.

This clone was counted only a few times. Other DNA sequences in this sample translate to the same CDR3. The chain carries TRBV7-2 and TRBJ2-5; 12 positions match TRBD2. Germline V gives CDR1 SGHTA, CDR2 FQGNSA. The CDR3 totals 14 residues. The trim removed 4 bases at V and 5 bases at J, leaving 2 bases unmatched. Here the CDR3 reads CASSSGLAGETQYF. The CDR3 coding sequence is TGTGCCAGCAGCTCGGGACTAGCGGGCGAGACCCAGTACTTC.

This sequence joins TRBV27 and TRBJ1-5; 7 bases map to TRBD1. The germline V gene has CDR1 MNHEY and CDR2 SMNVEV (reference sequence). This CDR3 has 18 amino acids. The V segment lost 5 bases and the J segment 6 bases; nucleotides outside the gene matches: 19. The CDR3, as DNA: TGTGCCAGCAGTCCCGTGACGGGACAGAGATCTTCGGGTCAGCCCCAGCATTTT. This sequence encodes CASSPVTGQRSSGQPQHF.

The gene calls are TRBV7-8 and TRBJ2-7; either TRBD1 or TRBD2 may supply D (6 bases each). The CDR3 runs to 15 residues. CDR1 and CDR2 from the germline V gene are SGHVS and FQNEAQ. V lost 2 bases and J lost 3, with 14 bases in between. CDR3 DNA sequence: TGTGCCAGCAGCTTATTAAGCAGGGGAGGCTACGAGCAGTACTTC. It encodes CASSLLSRGGYEQYF.

This clone was detected only a few times. This sequence joins TRBV30 and TRBJ1-1; possibly TRBD1 for D (5 bases). This CDR3 contains 14 residues. V lost 5 bases, J lost 4 bases, and 17 bases lay in between. Looked up from germline, CDR1 is GTSNPN and CDR2 is SVGIG (reference sequence). CDR3 nucleotides: TGTGCCTGGGGGCGGGCCCCAGGGAGCACTGAAGCTTTCTTT. Translating it yields CAWGRAPGSTEAFF. Supplemented by reference TRBV30 and TRBJ1-1, the full variable domain reads SQTIHQWPATLVQPVGSPLSLECTVEGTSNPNLYWYRQAAGRGLQLLFYSVGIGQISSEVPQNLSASRPQDRQFILSSKKLLLSDSGFYLCAWGRAPGSTEAFFGQGTRLTVV.

V usage is TRBV29-1 and J usage is TRBJ2-3; either TRBD1 or TRBD2 may fit D (5 bases each). The CDR3 extends over 13 amino acids. The V end lost 4 bases, the J end lost 2 bases, and 10 bases lay between the germline ends. Germline V gene lookup returns CDR1 SQVTM and CDR2 ANQGSEA. The CDR3 sequence: CSVVGDSTDTQYF. The CDR3 DNA sequence: TGCAGCGTTGTGGGGGATTCCACAGATACGCAGTATTTT.

The chain couples TRBV28 to TRBJ1-2; D possibly corresponds to TRBD1 (6 bases). Trimming removed 7 bases at V and 3 bases at J, with 9 bases between. The germline V gene encodes CDR1 MDHEN and CDR2 SYDVKM. This CDR3 spans 12 amino acids. CDR3 DNA: TGTGCCAGCACAAAGGGGGACTATGGCTACACCTTC. Its translation: CASTKGDYGYTF.